The rows below give T cell receptor beta chains drawn from one sample of a study of cytomegalovirus exposure and HLA in healthy donors. The protocol was immunoSEQ multiplex PCR, while the TCRdb copy is restricted to in-frame clones and leaves out a portion. Among over 110,000 clones, 65% to 80% were seen once, and the ten largest hold around 9.1%. The material sequenced was PBMCs. The receptors shown here come from a woman aged 50 to 60 in good health and CMV-seropositive. CDR3s leave out the opening cysteine and the closing phenylalanine or tryptophan. The order of the fields is V gene, J gene, CDR3 length, CDR3 protein.

>TRBV11-1|TRBJ2-7|12
ASSLGQGKYEQY
>TRBV28|TRBJ1-2|10
ASSLSLYGYT
>TRBV28|TRBJ1-1|13
ASSTPTGVHTEAF
>TRBV7-9|TRBJ2-7|12
ASSLAGVDYEQY
>TRBV10-3|TRBJ2-5|12
AISESRSEETQY
>TRBV15|TRBJ2-3|16
ATSRAAGGAGSTDTQY
>TRBV6-1|TRBJ1-2|12
ASSVRDRDPGYT
>TRBV27|TRBJ2-1|13
ASSLTWTAYNEQF
>TRBV29-1|TRBJ1-2|10
SVVAGAYGYT
>TRBV11-2|TRBJ1-2|12
ASSPNTELYGYT
>TRBV11-1|TRBJ1-2|12
ASSLSRDNYGYT
>TRBV11-2|TRBJ2-1|11
ASTLAGMNEQF
>TRBV5-5|TRBJ1-1|14
ASSPNRGPWDTEAF
>TRBV28|TRBJ2-1|15
ASSWGTGDRNINEQF
>TRBV5-6|TRBJ2-2|11
ASSFNREGELF
>TRBV30|TRBJ1-3|12
ASGQGNSGNTIY
>TRBV7-9|TRBJ1-5|12
ASSLGQSNQPQH
>TRBV7-9|TRBJ2-7|13
ASSLGVGVDYEQY
>TRBV15|TRBJ2-7|12
ATSRTRTGSEQY
>TRBV7-3|TRBJ2-2|13
ASSLSAGNTGELF
>TRBV12-5|TRBJ2-7|13
ASGPPGQSFYEQY
>TRBV10-3|TRBJ1-3|12
ATRPGTGENTIY
>TRBV7-9|TRBJ1-2|11
ASSSLGAVGYT
>TRBV19|TRBJ1-2|13
ASSRGTGELYGYT
>TRBV5-1|TRBJ2-5|13
ASSLWTGRYETQY
>TRBV10-3|TRBJ2-7|12
AISEGTGGYEQY
>TRBV19|TRBJ2-2|12
ASRPGQGAGEPF
>TRBV19|TRBJ1-1|13
ASSIAGTGKPEAF
>TRBV7-9|TRBJ2-5|10
ASSSSEGDQY
>TRBV2|TRBJ2-5|13
ASSDDSGGAETQY
>TRBV5-1|TRBJ2-6|16
ASSLTGRGRVGANVLT
>TRBV5-1|TRBJ2-5|14
ASSLAGGGAQETRY
>TRBV19|TRBJ2-1|12
ASSNQGARNEQF
>TRBV7-8|TRBJ1-4|13
ASSLIGTADEKLF
>TRBV5-4|TRBJ2-7|13
ASSFGDRGMSEQY
>TRBV29-1|TRBJ1-1|13
SVEGQGLMNTEAF
>TRBV5-1|TRBJ2-3|15
ASSNVRDTAARNTQY
>TRBV7-2|TRBJ2-5|13
ASSLYRGGLETQY
>TRBV13|TRBJ2-6|14
ASSGQGGPGANVLT
>TRBV6-1|TRBJ1-2|11
ASSPQGIYGYT
>TRBV6-1|TRBJ2-3|13
ASSVSSGGADTQY
>TRBV18|TRBJ1-6|14
ASSPTGQPYNSPLH
>TRBV13|TRBJ2-7|14
ASSRATGQLRLEQY
>TRBV5-4|TRBJ2-2|13
ASSLGGAGTGELF
>TRBV19|TRBJ1-6|14
ASSIGGYQTNSPLH
>TRBV18|TRBJ2-3|10
ASSYSTDTQY
>TRBV6-1|TRBJ2-1|12
ASSEQSSLGEQF
>TRBV4-2|TRBJ2-7|14
ASSQDMAEEGLEQY
>TRBV25-1|TRBJ2-1|11
ASTAGAYNEQF
>TRBV19|TRBJ1-2|12
ASSKDREGNGYT